This TCR beta chain was recorded in a study of CD8+CD57+ T cells in acquired aplastic anemia. Study background: Isolated CD4+ and CD8+ cells, once sorted, yielded DNA averaging roughly 3.2 ug.

This CDR3 region has 17 residues. V lost 6 bases, J lost 7 bases, and 13 bases stayed unmatched. Germline CDR1 reads MNHNS; CDR2 reads SASEGT. Genomic DNA provided the template from which TCR beta VDJ and CDR3 profiles were obtained. TCRdb used MiXCR to reprocess the reads, holding one entry per CDR3 protein. The data show about 58,000 distinct CDR3 sequences, around 60% seen once. Flow cytometry had shown expanded CD8+CD57+ cells in the patients chosen for sequencing. At least ten counts were recorded for this clonotype. The chain links TRBV6-1 to TRBJ1-6, with 9 bases fitting TRBD1. The TCR originated in a human donor with aplastic anemia. Sequencing input: sorted CD4+, CD8+, or CD8+CD57+ T cells (not recorded which) from PBMCs. This CDR3 is CASSLYFSGTGNSPLHF. The CDR3, as DNA: TGTGCCAGCAGCCTGTACTTCTCCGGGACAGGGAATTCACCCCTCCACTTT.